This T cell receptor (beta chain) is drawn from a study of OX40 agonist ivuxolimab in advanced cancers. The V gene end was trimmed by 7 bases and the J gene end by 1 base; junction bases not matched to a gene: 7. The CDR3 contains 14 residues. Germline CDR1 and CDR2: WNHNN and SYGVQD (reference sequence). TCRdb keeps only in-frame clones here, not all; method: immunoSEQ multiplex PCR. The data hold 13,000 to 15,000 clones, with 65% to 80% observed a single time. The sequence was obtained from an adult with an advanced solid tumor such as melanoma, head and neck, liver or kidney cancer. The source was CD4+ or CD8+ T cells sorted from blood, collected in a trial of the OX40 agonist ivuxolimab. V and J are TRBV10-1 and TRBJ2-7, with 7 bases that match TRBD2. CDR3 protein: CASKGGGRSYEQYF. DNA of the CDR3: TGCGCCAGCAAAGGCGGGGGTCGTTCCTACGAGCAGTACTTC.